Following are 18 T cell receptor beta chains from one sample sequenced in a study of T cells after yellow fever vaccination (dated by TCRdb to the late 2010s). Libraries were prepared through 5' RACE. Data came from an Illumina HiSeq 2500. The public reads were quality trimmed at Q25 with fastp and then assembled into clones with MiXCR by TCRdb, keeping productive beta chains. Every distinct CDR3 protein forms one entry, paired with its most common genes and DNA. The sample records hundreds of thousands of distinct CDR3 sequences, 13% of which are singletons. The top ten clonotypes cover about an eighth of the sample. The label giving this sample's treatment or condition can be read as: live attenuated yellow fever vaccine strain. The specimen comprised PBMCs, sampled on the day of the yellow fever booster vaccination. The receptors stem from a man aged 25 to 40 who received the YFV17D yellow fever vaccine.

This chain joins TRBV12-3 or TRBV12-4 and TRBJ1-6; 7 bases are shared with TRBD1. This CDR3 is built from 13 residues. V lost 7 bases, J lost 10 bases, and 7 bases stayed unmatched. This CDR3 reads CASTQGVNSPLHF. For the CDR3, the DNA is TGTGCCAGCACCCAGGGGGTAAACTCACCCCTCCACTTT.

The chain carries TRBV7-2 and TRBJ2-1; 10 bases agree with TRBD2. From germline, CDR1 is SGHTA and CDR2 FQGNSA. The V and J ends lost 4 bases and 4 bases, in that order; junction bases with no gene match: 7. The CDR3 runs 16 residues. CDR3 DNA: TGTGCCAGCAGCTCGGGAGCGGGAGGGGTTTACAATGAGCAGTTCTTC. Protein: CASSSGAGGVYNEQFF.

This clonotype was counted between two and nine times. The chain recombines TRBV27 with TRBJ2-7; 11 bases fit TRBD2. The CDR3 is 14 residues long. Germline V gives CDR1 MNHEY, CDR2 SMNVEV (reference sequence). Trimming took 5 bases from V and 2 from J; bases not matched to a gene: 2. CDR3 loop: CASSQLAGAYEQYF. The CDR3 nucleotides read TGTGCCAGCAGTCAACTAGCGGGAGCCTACGAGCAGTACTTC.

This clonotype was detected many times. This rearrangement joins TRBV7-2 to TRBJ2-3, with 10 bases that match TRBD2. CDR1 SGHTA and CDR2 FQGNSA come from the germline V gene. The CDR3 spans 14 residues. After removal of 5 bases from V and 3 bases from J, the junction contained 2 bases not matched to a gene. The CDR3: CASSRLAGTDTQYF. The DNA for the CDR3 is TGTGCCAGCAGCCGACTAGCGGGTACAGATACGCAGTATTTT.

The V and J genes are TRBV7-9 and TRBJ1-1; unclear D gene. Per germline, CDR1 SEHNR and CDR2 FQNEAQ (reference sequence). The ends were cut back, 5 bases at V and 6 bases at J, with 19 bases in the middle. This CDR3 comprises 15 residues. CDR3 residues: CASSIIYGSIAEAFF. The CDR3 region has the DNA TGTGCCAGCAGCATAATTTACGGGAGTATAGCTGAAGCTTTCTTT.

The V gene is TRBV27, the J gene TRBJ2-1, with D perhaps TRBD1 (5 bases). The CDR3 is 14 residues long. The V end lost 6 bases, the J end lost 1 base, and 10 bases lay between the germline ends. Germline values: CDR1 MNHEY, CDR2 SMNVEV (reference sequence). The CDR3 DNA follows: TGTGCCAGCAGGGGGCCATTTTCCTACAATGAGCAGTTCTTC. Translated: CASRGPFSYNEQFF.

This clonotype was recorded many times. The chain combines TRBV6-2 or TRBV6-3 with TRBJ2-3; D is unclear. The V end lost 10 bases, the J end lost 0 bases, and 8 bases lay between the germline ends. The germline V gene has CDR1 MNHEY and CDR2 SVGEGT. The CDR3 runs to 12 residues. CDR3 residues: CATSKSTDTQYF. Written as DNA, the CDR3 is TGTGCCACCAGCAAGAGCACAGATACGCAGTATTTT.

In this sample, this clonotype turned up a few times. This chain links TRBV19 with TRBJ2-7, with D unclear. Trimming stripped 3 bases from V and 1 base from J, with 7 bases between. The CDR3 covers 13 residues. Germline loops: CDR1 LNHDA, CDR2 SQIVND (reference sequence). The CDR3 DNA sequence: TGTGCCAGTAGTATTACTCCTTCCTACGAGCAGTACTTC. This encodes CASSITPSYEQYF.

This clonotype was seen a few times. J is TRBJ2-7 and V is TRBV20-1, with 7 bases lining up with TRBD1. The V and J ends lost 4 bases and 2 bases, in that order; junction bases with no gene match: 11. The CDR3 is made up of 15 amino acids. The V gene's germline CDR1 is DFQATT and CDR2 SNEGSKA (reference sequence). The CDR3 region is CSATRKGADPYEQYF. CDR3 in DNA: TGCAGTGCTACAAGAAAGGGGGCCGACCCCTACGAGCAGTACTTC.

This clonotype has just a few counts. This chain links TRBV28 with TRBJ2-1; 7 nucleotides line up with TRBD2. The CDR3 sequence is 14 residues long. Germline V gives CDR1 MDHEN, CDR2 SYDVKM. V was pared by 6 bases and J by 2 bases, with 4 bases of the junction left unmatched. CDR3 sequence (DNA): TGTGCCAGCAGCCGACTAGCCACCTACAATGAGCAGTTCTTC. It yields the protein CASSRLATYNEQFF.

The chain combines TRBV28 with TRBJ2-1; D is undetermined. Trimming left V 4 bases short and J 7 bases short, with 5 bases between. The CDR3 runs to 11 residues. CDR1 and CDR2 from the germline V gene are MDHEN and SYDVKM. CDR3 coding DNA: TGTGCCAGCAGTTGGTATAATGAGCAGTTCTTC. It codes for CASSWYNEQFF.

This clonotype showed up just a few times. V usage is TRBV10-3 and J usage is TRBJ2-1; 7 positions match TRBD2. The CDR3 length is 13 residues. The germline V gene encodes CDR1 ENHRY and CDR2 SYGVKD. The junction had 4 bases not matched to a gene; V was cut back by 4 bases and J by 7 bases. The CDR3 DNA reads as TGTGCCATCAGTGTTGCGGGAGTGAATGAGCAGTTCTTC. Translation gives CAISVAGVNEQFF.

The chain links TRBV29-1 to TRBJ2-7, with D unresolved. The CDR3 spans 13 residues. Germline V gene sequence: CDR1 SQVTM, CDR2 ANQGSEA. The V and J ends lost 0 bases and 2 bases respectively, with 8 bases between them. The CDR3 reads CSVEEDDAYEQYF. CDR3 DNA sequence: TGCAGCGTTGAAGAGGACGACGCCTACGAGCAGTACTTC.

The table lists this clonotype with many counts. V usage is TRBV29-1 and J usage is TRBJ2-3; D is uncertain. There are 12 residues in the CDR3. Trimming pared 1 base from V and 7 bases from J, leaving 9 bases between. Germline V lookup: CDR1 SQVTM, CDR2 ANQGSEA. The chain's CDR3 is CSVEVLSNTQYF. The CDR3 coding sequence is TGCAGCGTTGAAGTTCTGTCCAATACGCAGTATTTT.

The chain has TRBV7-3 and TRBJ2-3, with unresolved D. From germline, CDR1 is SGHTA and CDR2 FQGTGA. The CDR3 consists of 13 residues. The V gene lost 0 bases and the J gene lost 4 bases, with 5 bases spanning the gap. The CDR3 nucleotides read TGTGCCAGCAGCTTAACCCGGGCAGATACGCAGTATTTT. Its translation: CASSLTRADTQYF.

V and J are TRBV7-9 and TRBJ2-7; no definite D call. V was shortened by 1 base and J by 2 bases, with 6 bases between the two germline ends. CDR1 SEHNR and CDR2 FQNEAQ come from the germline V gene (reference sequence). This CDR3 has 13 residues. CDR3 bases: TGTGCCAGCAGCTTAGAACATGCCTACGAGCAGTACTTC. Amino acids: CASSLEHAYEQYF.

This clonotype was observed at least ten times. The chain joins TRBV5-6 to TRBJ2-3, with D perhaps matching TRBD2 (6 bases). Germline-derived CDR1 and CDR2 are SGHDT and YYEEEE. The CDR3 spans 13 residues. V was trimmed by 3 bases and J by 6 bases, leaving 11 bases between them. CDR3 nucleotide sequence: TGTGCCAGCAGCTCGGGACTTTTTGATACGCAGTATTTT. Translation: CASSSGLFDTQYF.

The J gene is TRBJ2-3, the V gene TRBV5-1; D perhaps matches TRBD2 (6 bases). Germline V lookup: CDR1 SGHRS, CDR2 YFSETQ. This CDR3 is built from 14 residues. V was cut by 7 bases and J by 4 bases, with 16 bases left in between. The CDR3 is CASGGSGPPDTQYF. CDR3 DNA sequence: TGCGCCAGCGGGGGTAGCGGACCCCCAGATACGCAGTATTTT.